This T cell receptor (beta chain) was identified in a study of blood T cell repertoires in COVID-19. Background on the study: Sites across the United States, Italy and Spain contributed samples from acute and convalescent COVID-19.

In germline, CDR1 is LNHDA, CDR2 SQIVND (reference sequence). This CDR3 is built from 15 residues. V lost 4 bases and J lost 5; bases outside the gene matches: 9. Assay used: immunoSEQ multiplex PCR; TCRdb lists only in-frame clones, some missing. The sample records over 45,000 clones, about 90% being singletons. The sequenced material came from peripheral blood. The J gene is TRBJ1-1, the V gene TRBV19, with 8 bases that match TRBD1. The source is an elderly man in a cohort sampled during active COVID-19. The DNA of the CDR3 is TGTGCCAGTAGTAGAGACAGGGGCCTCGGTACTGAAGCTTTCTTT. It yields the protein CASSRDRGLGTEAFF.